Sequencing of this TCR beta chain was carried out in a study of blood T cell repertoires in COVID-19. The wider study: PBMCs, B-cell-depleted T cells, or T cells were the source of the cDNA or gDNA that made up the material.

This CDR3 contains 16 residues. Germline trimming cut 3 bases from V and 2 bases from J; bases unmatched to any gene: 5. Germline loops: CDR1 SGHTA, CDR2 FQGTGA. Measured with immunoSEQ multiplex PCR; TCRdb has only the in-frame clones, and not every one. Found here are 110,000 or so clones, approximately 80% of them singletons; the top ten hold 5.5% to 7%. The chain uses TRBV7-3 and TRBJ2-5, with TRBD1 matching over 11 bases. The clonotype comes from a man between 65 and 80 years old with acute or convalescent COVID-19. The specimen was peripheral blood. CDR3 sequence (DNA): TGTGCCAGCAGCTTGGGGACAGGGGGATCGCAAGAGACCCAGTACTTC. Translated, it gives CASSLGTGGSQETQYF.